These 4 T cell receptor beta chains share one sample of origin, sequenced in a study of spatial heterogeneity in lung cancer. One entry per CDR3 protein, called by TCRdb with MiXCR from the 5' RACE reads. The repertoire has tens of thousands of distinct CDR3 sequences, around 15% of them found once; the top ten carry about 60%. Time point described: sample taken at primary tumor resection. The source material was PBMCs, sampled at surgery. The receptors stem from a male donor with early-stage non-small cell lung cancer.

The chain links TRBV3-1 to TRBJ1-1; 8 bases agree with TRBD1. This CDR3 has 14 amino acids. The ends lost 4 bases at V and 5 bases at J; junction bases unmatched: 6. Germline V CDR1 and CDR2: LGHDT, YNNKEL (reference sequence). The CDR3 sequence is CASSLYRGWTEAFF. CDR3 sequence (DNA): TGTGCCAGCAGCCTATACAGGGGGTGGACTGAAGCTTTCTTT.

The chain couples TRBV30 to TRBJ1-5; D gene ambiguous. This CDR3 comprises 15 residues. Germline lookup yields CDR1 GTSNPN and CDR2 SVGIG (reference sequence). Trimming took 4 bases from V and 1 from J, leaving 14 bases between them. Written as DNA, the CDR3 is TGTGCCTGGAAACCTCGGGGTATGAGCAATCAGCCCCAGCATTTT. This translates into CAWKPRGMSNQPQHF.

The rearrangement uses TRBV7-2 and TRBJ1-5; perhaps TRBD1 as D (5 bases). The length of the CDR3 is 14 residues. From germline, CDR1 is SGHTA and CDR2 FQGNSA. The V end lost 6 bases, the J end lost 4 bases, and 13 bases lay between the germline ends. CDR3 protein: CASSPPGGNQPQHF. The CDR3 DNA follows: TGTGCCAGCAGTCCACCTGGGGGGAATCAGCCCCAGCATTTT.

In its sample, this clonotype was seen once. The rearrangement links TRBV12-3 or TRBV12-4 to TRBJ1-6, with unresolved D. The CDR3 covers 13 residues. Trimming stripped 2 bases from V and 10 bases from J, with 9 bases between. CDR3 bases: TGTGCCAGCAGTTTAAACACAAACTCACCCCTCCACTTT. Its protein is CASSLNTNSPLHF.